The sequence of this TCR beta chain was determined in a study of regulatory dendritic cells for organ transplantation. Points from the study as a whole: Among resting subsets, memory CD8+ cells contained the most alloreactive clonotypes. Naive T cells showed high diversity, memory cells less, memory CD8+ least. The authors noted considerable between-person heterogeneity in alloreactive memory CD8+ cells.

Comment on this clone: As yet, its antigen is unknown.

With 0 bases removed from V and 0 bases from J, the gap between germline ends came to 12 bases. CDR1 and CDR2 from the germline V gene are KGHSY and FQNENV. This CDR3 region has 17 residues. CFSE-labeled sorted T cells met regulatory or mature dendritic cells for 4 to 6 days. Memory T cells were CD45RO+, naive were CD45RA+, sorted by FACS. Sequencing was performed with immunoSEQ multiplex PCR; in TCRdb, only in-frame clones are kept and a portion is missing. This table holds about 12,000 clones, about 56% found once. The source of this sequence is a human donor in good health. The specimen sequenced was naive CD8+ T cells from blood cultured with dendritic cells. Documented subset: CD45RA+ naive T cells. V and J are TRBV16 and TRBJ2-1; tentatively, D is TRBD1 (5 bases). CDR3 bases: TGTGCCAGCAGCCAATCCTCCAGGGTAAGCTCCTACAATGAGCAGTTCTTC. This gives the protein CASSQSSRVSSYNEQFF. Full variable domain (rest looked up from reference TRBV16 and TRBJ2-1): GEEVAQTPKHLVRGEGQKAKLYCAPIKGHSYVFWYQQVLKNEFKFLISFQNENVFDETGMPKERFSAKCLPNSPCSLEIQATKLEDSAVYFCASSQSSRVSSYNEQFFGPGTRLTVL.